Below, 19 T cell receptor beta chains from the same sample are listed, as sequenced in a study of cytomegalovirus exposure and HLA in healthy donors. The study ran its PCR with 60 Vbeta and 13 Jbeta primers. Here immunoSEQ multiplex PCR was the method, and the copy in TCRdb shows in-frame clones only, minus some. This repertoire includes 100,000 to 150,000 clones. Input material: PBMCs. These receptors originate from a man between 25 and 39 years old in good health and CMV-seronegative.

This rearrangement joins TRBV6-5 to TRBJ1-1; D remains ambiguous. CDR3 size: 13 residues. Germline assignment: CDR1 MNHEY and CDR2 SVGAGI. V lost 4 bases, J lost 5 bases, and 11 bases lay in between. The CDR3 is CASSSRPRTEAFF. The CDR3 region has the DNA TGTGCCAGCAGTTCCCGCCCCCGGACTGAAGCTTTCTTT.

The chain links TRBV27 to TRBJ1-1; D is perhaps TRBD1 (6 bases). Germline values: CDR1 MNHEY, CDR2 SMNVEV (reference sequence). Trimming stripped 6 bases from V and 0 bases from J, with 17 bases between. The CDR3 spans 16 residues. The CDR3, as DNA: TGTGCCAGCAGCCGCTGGACAGATAGAATGAACACTGAAGCTTTCTTT. This sequence encodes CASSRWTDRMNTEAFF.

The chain uses TRBV6-5 and TRBJ2-3, with D perhaps TRBD2 (6 bases). Germline V gene data show CDR1 as MNHEY and CDR2 as SVGAGI. V was pared by 0 bases and J by 6 bases, with 10 bases between. The CDR3 runs to 14 residues. In DNA, the CDR3 is TGTGCCAGCAGTTACTCGCCAAGCGGGGATACGCAGTATTTT. This encodes CASSYSPSGDTQYF.

The chain combines TRBV19 with TRBJ1-6, with 8 bases aligning to TRBD1. The J segment lost 9 bases and the V segment lost 6 bases, leaving 7 bases of the junction unmatched. The CDR3 runs to 14 residues. The germline CDR1 and CDR2 sequences are LNHDA and SQIVND (reference sequence). CDR3 loop: CASRGQVGRSPLHF. The CDR3 DNA reads TGTGCCAGTAGGGGACAGGTGGGTCGTTCACCCCTCCACTTT. Looking up the rest from reference TRBV19 and TRBJ1-6 gives the full variable domain: DGGITQSPKYLFRKEGQNVTLSCEQNLNHDAMYWYRQDPGQGLRLIYYSQIVNDFQKGDIAEGYSVSREKKESFPLTVTSAQKNPTAFYLCASRGQVGRSPLHFGNGTRLTVT.

This chain uses TRBV7-9 with TRBJ2-1, with 12 positions matching TRBD2. The CDR3 covers 15 residues. Germline-derived CDR1 and CDR2 are SEHNR and FQNEAQ (reference sequence). The junction had 7 bases not matched to a gene; V was cut back by 5 bases and J by 8 bases. The CDR3 nucleotides are TGTGCCAGCAGCCATGGACTAGCGGGATTGGATGAGCAGTTCTTC. Protein product: CASSHGLAGLDEQFF.

A note on this clone: This specimen includes other DNA sequences encoding the same CDR3. Here the CDR3 reads CASSQDRGEGQPQHF. For the CDR3, the DNA is TGCGCCAGCAGCCAGGACAGGGGGGAGGGTCAGCCCCAGCATTTT. The chain couples TRBV4-3 to TRBJ1-5; 10 bases are shared with TRBD1. The trim removed 3 bases at V and 6 bases at J, leaving 5 bases unmatched. The CDR3 totals 15 residues. Germline V CDR1 and CDR2: LGHNA, YSLEER.

The genes are TRBV6-5 and TRBJ2-1; the D is unclear. This CDR3 is 14 amino acids long. V lost 6 bases and J 1 base, leaving 10 bases between the germline ends. Germline CDR1 MNHEY, CDR2 SVGAGI. The CDR3 nucleotides read TGTGCCAGCAGCCCAAGCGTTTCCTACAATGAGCAGTTCTTC. Translated: CASSPSVSYNEQFF.

The chain uses TRBV28 and TRBJ2-5; D perhaps matches TRBD2 (5 bases). This CDR3 contains 13 residues. The V gene's germline CDR1 is MDHEN and CDR2 SYDVKM. Trimming took off 5 bases at V and 7 bases at J, with 14 bases between the two ends. The CDR3 bases are TGTGCCAGCAGTGGGAGTTCCTCCGGGACCCAGTACTTC. It is translated as CASSGSSSGTQYF.

The chain carries TRBV28 and TRBJ1-1; 8 bases line up with TRBD1. This CDR3 is 16 amino acids long. Germline loops: CDR1 MDHEN, CDR2 SYDVKM. J was trimmed by 10 bases and V by 0 bases; bases with no gene match: 13. In DNA, the CDR3 is TGTGCCAGCAGTTTATGGGACAGGGACGACCTAAACGGAGCTTTCTTT. It encodes CASSLWDRDDLNGAFF.

This chain uses TRBV10-3 with TRBJ1-5, with 9 positions matching TRBD1. V lost 11 bases to trimming and J lost 5 bases; unmatched junction nucleotides: 13. The CDR3 totals 15 residues. CDR1 is ENHRY and CDR2 is SYGVKD in the germline V gene. For the CDR3, the DNA is TGTGCCTCGACCTCCGGGACAGGGCCCCATCAGCCCCAGCATTTT. Amino acids: CASTSGTGPHQPQHF.

This chain connects TRBV19 to TRBJ2-1, with 10 bases identical to TRBD2. Germline trimming cut 8 bases from V and 9 bases from J; bases unmatched to any gene: 7. CDR1 and CDR2 (germline): LNHDA, SQIVND (reference sequence). The CDR3 is 13 residues long. The CDR3 region has the DNA TGTGCCAGTGAGCGGGAGGGCCTGAGTGAGCAGTTCTTC. Protein sequence: CASEREGLSEQFF.

The chain employs TRBV28 and TRBJ1-5; 7 bases are shared with TRBD1. The CDR3 contains 16 residues. CDR1 is MDHEN, CDR2 SYDVKM, per germline. V dropped 8 bases and J dropped 3; count of bases not matched to a gene: 13. For the CDR3, the DNA is TGTGCCAGCGGGGTATTACAGGGGACCGCCAATCAGCCCCAGCATTTT. Protein: CASGVLQGTANQPQHF.

The V gene is TRBV11-2, the J gene TRBJ2-1; 12 bases align to TRBD2. The CDR3 is 16 amino acids. Germline V CDR1 and CDR2: SGHAT, FQNNGV. V lost 4 bases and J lost 9; bases outside the gene matches: 10. The CDR3 sequence is CASSSPTSGRSFEQFF. The DNA of the CDR3 is TGTGCCAGCAGCTCACCAACTAGCGGGAGGTCGTTTGAGCAGTTCTTC.

The chain joins TRBV5-6 to TRBJ2-7; D gene unclear. Trimming removed 2 bases at V and 3 bases at J, with 9 bases between. The germline V gene encodes CDR1 SGHDT and CDR2 YYEEEE. The CDR3 is made up of 13 amino acids. CDR3 sequence reads: CASSFASSYEQYF. CDR3 nucleotides: TGTGCCAGCAGCTTCGCATCGAGCTACGAGCAGTACTTC.

This chain links TRBV5-5 with TRBJ1-5; 10 bases are a match to TRBD1. V trimming: 3 bases; J trimming: 6 bases; junction bases outside the gene matches: 3. CDR3 size: 14 residues. Germline CDR1 SGHKS, CDR2 YYEKEE (reference sequence). The CDR3 sequence is CASSWTGGSQPQHF. Written as DNA, the CDR3 is TGTGCCAGCAGCTGGACAGGGGGAAGTCAGCCCCAGCATTTT.

The V gene is TRBV4-1, the J gene TRBJ2-7; 7 bases align to TRBD1. This CDR3 has 16 residues. V gave up 1 base and J gave up 1 base; unmatched junction bases: 7. Germline V lookup: CDR1 MGHRA, CDR2 YSYEKL. This CDR3 reads CASSQAFTGESYEQYF. Here the CDR3 DNA reads TGCGCCAGCAGCCAAGCTTTTACAGGGGAATCCTACGAGCAGTACTTC.

V gene TRBV19 combines with J gene TRBJ1-1; D perhaps matches TRBD1 (6 bases). V lost 3 bases to trimming and J lost 4 bases, with 6 bases between them. Looked up from germline, CDR1 is LNHDA and CDR2 is SQIVND (reference sequence). The CDR3 totals 12 residues. Written as DNA, the CDR3 is TGTGCCAGTAGTATGGGGGCCACTGAAGCTTTCTTT. It encodes CASSMGATEAFF.

The rearrangement joins TRBV6-5 to TRBJ2-1; the D gene is possibly TRBD1 (6 bases). The CDR3 runs 13 residues. Trimming pared 6 bases from V and 4 bases from J, leaving 10 bases between. Germline lookup yields CDR1 MNHEY and CDR2 SVGAGI. CDR3 sequence (DNA): TGTGCCAGCAGAGACAGGCCGTACAATGAGCAGTTCTTC. Amino acid sequence: CASRDRPYNEQFF.

This chain joins TRBV11-1 and TRBJ2-7; the D gene is possibly TRBD1 (6 bases). Germline-derived CDR1 and CDR2 are SGHAT and FQDESV (reference sequence). This CDR3 contains 14 residues. Between the trimmed V and J ends, which lost 3 bases and 2 bases, there was a span of 11 bases. CDR3 sequence (DNA): TGTGCCAGCAGCTTTACTACAGGGACCTACGAGCAGTACTTC. Translated, it gives CASSFTTGTYEQYF.